A single T cell receptor (beta chain) is shown here with its context. This entry comes from a study of blood T cell repertoires in COVID-19. Study background: Specimens from acute and convalescent COVID-19 originated in the United States, Italy and Spain.

J gave up 5 bases and V 7 bases, and 10 bases lay outside the gene matches. The CDR3 is made up of 14 amino acids. Germline V gene lookup returns CDR1 MNHEY and CDR2 SVGAGI. Using immunoSEQ multiplex PCR, the repertoire was profiled, and TCRdb retains in-frame clones only, with some absent. Among over 95,000 clones listed, about 80% were seen once. The TCR comes from a woman between 35 and 50 years old with acute or convalescent COVID-19. The chain links TRBV6-5 to TRBJ1-2; 7 nucleotides line up with TRBD1. Sequenced input: peripheral blood. The CDR3 spells CASIQTGMGYGYTF. The CDR3 nucleotides read TGTGCCAGCATCCAGACAGGGATGGGATATGGCTACACCTTC.